This TCR beta chain is from a study of blood T cell repertoires in COVID-19. Study background: The origin of the acute and convalescent COVID-19 samples was the United States, Italy and Spain. Nucleic acid was either cDNA or gDNA, and it came from T cells, B-cell-depleted T cells, or PBMCs.

CDR3 length: 14 amino acids. V lost 3 bases and J 5 bases, leaving 13 bases between the germline ends. Germline assignment: CDR1 KGHSH and CDR2 LQKENI. Original handling: Amplification of reference gene primers was used by the study to estimate nucleated cell counts. Some clones are missing from TCRdb's copy, which holds only in-frame ones; the method was immunoSEQ multiplex PCR. That table furnishes V, J and clone size, whereas the DNA furnished D and trimming. The table includes about 220,000 clones, roughly 80% detected once. The sample was peripheral blood. The sequence came from a human donor in a cohort sampled during active COVID-19. This sequence joins TRBV18 and TRBJ1-1; tentative D call: TRBD1 (5 bases). CDR3: CASSPQGKGTEAFF. The CDR3 DNA is TGTGCCAGCTCACCGCAGGGTAAGGGGACTGAAGCTTTCTTT.